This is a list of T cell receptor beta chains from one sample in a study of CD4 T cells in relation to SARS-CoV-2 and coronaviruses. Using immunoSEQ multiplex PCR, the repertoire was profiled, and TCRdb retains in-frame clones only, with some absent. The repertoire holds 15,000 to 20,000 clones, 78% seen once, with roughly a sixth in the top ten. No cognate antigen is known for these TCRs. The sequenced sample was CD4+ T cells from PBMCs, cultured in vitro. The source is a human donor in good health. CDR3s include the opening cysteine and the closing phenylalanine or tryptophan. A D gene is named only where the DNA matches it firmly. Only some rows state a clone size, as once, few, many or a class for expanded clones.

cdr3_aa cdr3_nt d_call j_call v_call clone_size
CASSADRGASYNEQFF TGTGCCAGTAGTGCGGACAGGGGCGCATCCTACAATGAGCAGTTCTTC TRBD1 TRBJ2-1 TRBV19 .
CASSATGATGELFF TGTGCCAGCAGCGCGACAGGGGCTACCGGGGAGCTGTTTTTT TRBD1 TRBJ2-2 TRBV11-2 .
CASSYDRGPKDTQYF TGTGCCAGCAGTTACGACAGGGGCCCTAAGGATACGCAGTATTTT TRBD1 TRBJ2-3 TRBV6-6 .
CAIRSLASTDTQYF TGTGCCATCAGATCACTAGCTAGCACAGATACGCAGTATTTT . TRBJ2-3 TRBV10-3 .
CASTLRTGGGVGEKLFF TGTGCCAGCACCCTACGGACAGGGGGCGGAGTGGGTGAAAAACTGTTTTTT TRBD1 TRBJ1-4 TRBV7-8 once
CASSFGRAAGGMSTDTQYF TGTGCCAGCAGCTTCGGGCGGGCGGCGGGGGGGATGAGCACAGATACGCAGTATTTT TRBD2 TRBJ2-3 TRBV5-4 .
CASSYSVPYEKLFF TGTGCCAGCAGTTACTCTGTGCCTTATGAAAAACTGTTTTTT . TRBJ1-4 TRBV6-2/TRBV6-3 .
CASSLGGQGTEAFF TGTGCCAGCAGTTTGGGGGGCCAGGGCACTGAAGCTTTCTTT . TRBJ1-1 TRBV28 .
CASSYSGRQKADTQYF TGTGCCAGCAGTTACTCGGGGAGACAGAAGGCAGATACGCAGTATTTT . TRBJ2-3 TRBV6-5 .
CASSELTGNQPQHF TGTGCCAGCAGTGAACTCACAGGTAATCAGCCCCAGCATTTT . TRBJ1-5 TRBV6-1 .
CAINREGLAGELFF TGTGCCATCAATCGGGAGGGCCTTGCCGGGGAGCTGTTTTTT TRBD2 TRBJ2-2 TRBV10-3 .
CASSSGQGGEKLFF TGTGCCAGCAGTTCGGGACAGGGAGGTGAAAAACTGTTTTTT TRBD1 TRBJ1-4 TRBV28 .
CAWSRLADSTDTQYF TGTGCCTGGAGCAGACTAGCGGATAGCACAGATACGCAGTATTTT TRBD2 TRBJ2-3 TRBV30 .
CASSLAIHTEAFF TGTGCCAGCAGCTTAGCCATACACACTGAAGCTTTCTTT . TRBJ1-1 TRBV11-2 .
CATSDFGYEAFF TGTGCCACCAGTGATTTTGGGTATGAAGCTTTCTTT . TRBJ1-1 TRBV24-1 .
CASSLDPTDTQYF TGTGCCAGCAGCTTAGATCCCACAGATACGCAGTATTTT . TRBJ2-3 TRBV11-2 .
CASSPRLRGGLGGPGELFF TGTGCCAGCAGCCCTCGGTTGCGGGGGGGACTAGGGGGGCCCGGGGAGCTGTTTTTT TRBD2 TRBJ2-2 TRBV7-2 .
CASSRRTGHNSPLHF TGTGCCAGCAGCCGCCGGACAGGGCATAATTCACCCCTCCACTTT TRBD1 TRBJ1-6 TRBV27 .
CASIGTRDPYEQYF TGTGCCAGCATAGGGACTAGAGACCCCTACGAGCAGTACTTC TRBD2 TRBJ2-7 TRBV28 .
CSVGDRFFRSQGASGSYEQYF TGCAGCGTTGGAGATCGTTTTTTTCGTTCACAGGGGGCTAGCGGGAGCTATGAGCAGTACTTC . TRBJ2-7 TRBV29-1 .
CASQSQGDTEAFF TGTGCCAGCCAAAGCCAGGGGGACACTGAAGCTTTCTTT TRBD1 TRBJ1-1 TRBV7-9 .
CASRPGQGNTEAFF TGTGCCAGTAGACCCGGACAGGGGAACACTGAAGCTTTCTTT TRBD1 TRBJ1-1 TRBV19 once
CASSALTNQPQHF TGTGCCAGCAGCGCCCTGACCAATCAGCCCCAGCATTTT . TRBJ1-5 TRBV2 few
CASSYWTGLRETQYF TGTGCCAGCAGTTACTGGACGGGCTTGAGGGAGACCCAGTACTTC . TRBJ2-5 TRBV6-5 .
CASSLGEEKRQPQHF TGTGCCAGCAGCCTAGGCGAGGAAAAAAGACAGCCCCAGCATTTT . TRBJ1-5 TRBV4-2 .
CASSLVSAKYEQYF TGTGCCAGCAGCTTAGTCTCAGCTAAATACGAGCAGTACTTC . TRBJ2-7 TRBV11-2 .